The next 27 T cell receptor beta chains were all read from a single sample in a study of human CD8 memory T cell subsets (dated by TCRdb to 2018 to 2021). The sequencer listed for this sample is NextSeq 550. A Human TCR Profiling Kit was used to prepare UMI-labeled 5' RACE TCRbeta libraries. TCRdb reanalyzed the reads, keeping one entry per CDR3 protein sequence and omitting DNA. In this sample's table one finds about 6,700 distinct CDR3 sequences. The ten largest clones capture 20% to 25% of the sample. CCR7+ PD-1+ TIGIT+ early differentiated memory cells with dysfunctional, exhausted-like traits were defined as progenitor exhausted-like memory CD8+ T cells (TPEX). Sequenced: CD8+ T cells from PBMCs. These receptors all stem from a human donor in good health.

The rearrangement joins TRBV5-1 to TRBJ2-1. The CDR3 covers 14 residues. Germline loops: CDR1 SGHRS, CDR2 YFSETQ. This chain's CDR3 is CASSLASEYNEQFF.

The chain carries TRBV5-1 and TRBJ2-7; TCRdb reports TRBD1, a call that lacks DNA to check it against. From germline, CDR1 is SGHRS and CDR2 YFSETQ. The CDR3 is made up of 14 amino acids. CDR3 in amino acids: CASSFGTGGYEQYF.

The V and J genes are TRBV7-9 and TRBJ2-4; checking the TCRdb D call of TRBD2 is not possible without DNA. This CDR3 spans 15 amino acids. Germline V CDR1 and CDR2: SEHNR, FQNEAQ (reference sequence). The CDR3 loop is CASSLMGLPRDIQYF.

This clonotype registers medium-sized by frequency. The chain employs TRBV24-1 and TRBJ2-1; TCRdb gives TRBD2 as the D gene, but with no DNA this cannot be confirmed. Germline-derived CDR1 and CDR2 are KGHDR and SFDVKD. The CDR3 is 19 residues long. The CDR3 is CATSYNGLAEERLYNEQFF.

This sequence joins TRBV7-9 and TRBJ2-3; the D call from TCRdb, TRBD2, cannot be confirmed without DNA. Germline CDR1 SEHNR, CDR2 FQNEAQ (reference sequence). The CDR3 extends over 16 amino acids. CDR3 residues: CASIYSGGARGDTQYF.

This chain uses TRBV7-6 with TRBJ2-2; TCRdb returns TRBD1, unconfirmable since there is no DNA. CDR1 and CDR2 from the germline V gene are SGHVS and FNYEAQ. The CDR3 length is 17 residues. The CDR3 loop reads CASSHRDRGPDTGELFF.

The V gene is TRBV4-1, the J gene TRBJ2-1. CDR3 length: 14 amino acids. Germline CDR1 MGHRA, CDR2 YSYEKL. CDR3 in amino acids: CASSQGASHNEQFF.

This chain's CDR3 is CASRVSIFEQYF. V and J are TRBV6-1 and TRBJ2-7. This CDR3 region has 12 residues. From germline, CDR1 is MNHNS and CDR2 SASEGT.

V gene TRBV6-5 combines with J gene TRBJ1-4. CDR1 MNHEY and CDR2 SVGAGI come from the germline V gene. The CDR3 is 14 residues long. The CDR3 spells CASSYKGTSEKLFF.

The chain joins TRBV9 to TRBJ2-1; TCRdb returns TRBD2, unconfirmable since there is no DNA. CDR1 is SGDLS, CDR2 YYNGEE, per germline. This CDR3 has 18 amino acids. The CDR3 sequence is CASSVVGSGGSSYNEQFF.

This clonotype ranks as medium-sized in terms of frequency. The chain couples TRBV29-1 to TRBJ2-7; TCRdb picks TRBD1, but there is no DNA to check that call. Germline CDR1 reads SQVTM; CDR2 reads ANQGSEA. The CDR3 loop spans 12 amino acids. This CDR3 reads CSVFTGDYEQYF.

According to its frequency, this clonotype is medium-sized. The gene calls are TRBV7-9 and TRBJ2-2; TCRdb outputs TRBD1, but without DNA this stays unchecked. The CDR3 runs 15 residues. The germline CDR1 and CDR2 sequences are SEHNR and FQNEAQ (reference sequence). CDR3 region: CASSQKGGSTGELFF.

Measured by frequency, this clonotype is medium-sized (0.01 to 0.1%). The chain combines TRBV14 with TRBJ2-7; TCRdb's assignment of TRBD1 cannot be checked, as there is no DNA. CDR1 and CDR2 (germline): SGHDN, FVKESK. The CDR3 consists of 16 residues. CDR3: CASSQEGVKSLYEQYF.

The chain is built from TRBV30 and TRBJ2-2. The CDR3 length is 13 residues. The V gene's germline CDR1 is GTSNPN and CDR2 SVGIG (reference sequence). The CDR3 sequence: CACQAVNTGELFF.

Judged by frequency, this clonotype is medium-sized. V gene TRBV29-1 combines with J gene TRBJ2-3; TCRdb picks TRBD2, but there is no DNA to check that call. CDR3 length: 16 amino acids. Looked up from germline, CDR1 is SQVTM and CDR2 is ANQGSEA. This chain's CDR3 is CSVEMFLARLLDTQYF.

The chain carries TRBV6-5 and TRBJ1-4. This CDR3 has 14 residues. Germline CDR1 reads MNHEY; CDR2 reads SVGAGI. CDR3 region: CASRPRGSNEKLFF.

This chain uses TRBV19 with TRBJ1-1; TCRdb returns TRBD1, unconfirmable since there is no DNA. There are 15 residues in the CDR3. Germline V gives CDR1 LNHDA, CDR2 SQIVND (reference sequence). CDR3 sequence: CASSPHQGMNTEAFF.

The chain carries TRBV28 and TRBJ2-7; TCRdb reports TRBD2, a call that lacks DNA to check it against. Germline V CDR1 and CDR2: MDHEN, SYDVKM. The CDR3 sequence is 14 residues long. The CDR3 sequence: CASSLRLAGYEQYF.

This sequence joins TRBV27 and TRBJ1-4; TCRdb designates TRBD1, a call that cannot be tested without DNA. CDR1 is MNHEY and CDR2 is SMNVEV in the germline V gene (reference sequence). The CDR3 runs to 16 residues. CDR3 in amino acids: CASSIIPGTGIEKLFF.

The genes are TRBV5-8 and TRBJ2-1; TCRdb proposes TRBD2, but this gene call is untestable without DNA. Germline CDR1 and CDR2: SGHTS and YDEGEE. This CDR3 is built from 15 residues. CDR3 sequence: CASSLVTSGGAEQFF.

This sequence joins TRBV23-1 and TRBJ2-5. TRBV23-1 is filed as an ORF, its function uncertain. The CDR3 runs 16 residues. CDR3 loop: CASRDETTNEQETQYF.

The chain carries TRBV5-1 and TRBJ1-2; there is no DNA to check the TCRdb D call of TRBD1. The CDR3 covers 15 residues. Germline V gives CDR1 SGHRS, CDR2 YFSETQ. The CDR3 reads CASSRGSQGGYGYTF.

The CDR3 spells CASSLLLRELNTEAFF. The V call is TRBV5-6, the J call TRBJ1-1. The CDR3 sequence is 16 residues long. Germline loops: CDR1 SGHDT, CDR2 YYEEEE. Supplemented by reference TRBV5-6 and TRBJ1-1, the full variable domain reads DAGVTQSPTHLIKTRGQQVTLRCSPKSGHDTVSWYQQALGQGPQFIFQYYEEEERQRGNFPDRFSGHQFPNYSSELNVNALLLGDSALYLCASSLLLRELNTEAFFGQGTRLTVV.

This clonotype is classed as medium-sized by frequency. The chain couples TRBV6-6 to TRBJ1-5. Per the germline V gene, CDR1 is MNHNY and CDR2 is SVGAGI (reference sequence). The CDR3 runs 12 residues. The CDR3 here is CASSYSAQPQHF.

V and J are TRBV7-8 and TRBJ1-1. Germline V gene lookup returns CDR1 SGHVS and CDR2 FQNEAQ. The CDR3 is 14 residues long. The CDR3 is CASSLEVRNTEAFF.

The gene calls are TRBV20-1 and TRBJ2-7; TCRdb lists TRBD1, though no DNA is available to test this call. CDR3 size: 11 residues. Germline V gives CDR1 DFQATT, CDR2 SNEGSKA (reference sequence). This CDR3 reads CSARTAYEQYF.

This clonotype is classed as medium-sized by frequency. The chain links TRBV28 to TRBJ2-1; TCRdb proposes TRBD2, but this gene call is untestable without DNA. This CDR3 has 15 residues. Germline CDR1 and CDR2: MDHEN and SYDVKM. CDR3 residues: CASTHLADPYNEQFF.